This T cell receptor beta chain was observed in a study of blood T cell repertoires in COVID-19. Study in general: Samples representing acute and convalescent COVID-19 were sourced from the United States, Italy and Spain.

Under the authors' procedure: Amplified reference gene primers provided the basis for estimating nucleated cell counts. Only in-frame clones appear in the TCRdb table, and some are missing; sequencing was by immunoSEQ multiplex PCR. That table gives V, J and clone size, and the DNA gave D and trimming. The sample comprises under 130,000 clones, roughly 84% of which are singletons, and 10% to 15% rests with the top ten. The CDR3 contains 17 residues. V shed 4 bases, J shed 0 bases, and the junction held 8 bases outside the gene matches. Germline V lookup: CDR1 MGHRA, CDR2 YSYEKL. The material sequenced was peripheral blood. This receptor was identified in a human donor in a cohort sampled during active or convalescent COVID-19. The chain uses TRBV4-1 and TRBJ2-2; TRBD1 aligns across 7 bases. CDR3 coding DNA: TGCGCCAGCAGCCCCCGGGACAGAGCAACGAACACCGGGGAGCTGTTTTTT. Translation gives CASSPRDRATNTGELFF.